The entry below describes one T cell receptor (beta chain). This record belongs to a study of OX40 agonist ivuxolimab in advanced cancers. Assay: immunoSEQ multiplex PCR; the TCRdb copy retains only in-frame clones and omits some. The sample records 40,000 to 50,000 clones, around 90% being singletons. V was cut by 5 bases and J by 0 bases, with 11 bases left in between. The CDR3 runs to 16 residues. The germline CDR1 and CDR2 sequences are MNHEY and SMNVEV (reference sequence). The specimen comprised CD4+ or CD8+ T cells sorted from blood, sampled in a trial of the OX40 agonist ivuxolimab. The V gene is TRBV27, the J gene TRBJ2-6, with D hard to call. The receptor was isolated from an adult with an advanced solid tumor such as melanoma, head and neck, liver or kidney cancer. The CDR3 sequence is CASSSEAPSGANVLTF. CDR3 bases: TGTGCCAGCAGTAGCGAAGCACCCTCTGGGGCCAACGTCCTGACTTTC.